This is a list of T cell receptor beta chains from one sample in a study of OX40 agonist ivuxolimab in advanced cancers. Sequencing was performed with immunoSEQ multiplex PCR; in TCRdb, only in-frame clones are kept and a portion is missing. The repertoire has tens of thousands of clones, roughly 88% of them found once; the top ten carry roughly 1.1%. Source: CD4+ or CD8+ T cells sorted from blood, taken in a trial of the OX40 agonist ivuxolimab. The receptors here all came from an adult with an advanced solid tumor such as melanoma, head and neck, liver or kidney cancer. CDR3s include the opening cysteine and the closing phenylalanine or tryptophan. A D gene is named only where the DNA matches it firmly. Clone size is stated in some rows and not others, as once, few, many or a class when expanded.

D gene,J gene,V gene,clone size,CDR3 protein,CDR3 DNA
.,TRBJ2-3,TRBV10-2,.,CASSEPAHSTDTQYF,TGCGCCAGCAGTGAGCCGGCCCATAGCACAGATACGCAGTATTTT
TRBD2,TRBJ2-7,TRBV7-2,.,CASSLTGGTSLEQYF,TGTGCCAGCAGCTTAACGGGAGGGACCTCCCTCGAGCAGTACTTC
.,TRBJ2-1,TRBV19,.,CASTTLSSYNEQFF,TGTGCCAGTACCACCCTTAGCTCCTACAATGAGCAGTTCTTC
.,TRBJ1-1,TRBV4-2,.,CASSQEWDTYTEAFF,TGTGCCAGCAGCCAAGAGTGGGACACCTACACTGAAGCTTTCTTT
TRBD2,TRBJ2-1,TRBV5-8,.,CASSLRGGSYNEQFF,TGTGCCAGCAGCTTACGGGGGGGCTCCTACAATGAGCAGTTCTTC
.,TRBJ1-2,TRBV9,.,CASSGDYGYTF,TGTGCCAGCAGCGGAGACTATGGCTACACCTTC
TRBD1,TRBJ2-7,TRBV2,.,CASNPGTGSYEQYF,TGTGCCAGCAATCCCGGGACAGGGTCCTACGAGCAGTACTTC
.,TRBJ2-1,TRBV10-2,.,CASSVAVNEQFF,TGCGCCAGCAGTGTCGCGGTTAATGAGCAGTTCTTC
TRBD2,TRBJ2-5,TRBV29-1,.,CSVEFSGRPGETQYF,TGCAGCGTTGAGTTTAGCGGGAGGCCGGGCGAAACCCAGTACTTC
TRBD2,TRBJ2-1,TRBV7-8,.,CASSLAEGLAEPEQFF,TGTGCCAGCAGCTTAGCGGAGGGACTAGCTGAGCCCGAGCAGTTCTTC
.,TRBJ2-3,TRBV29-1,.,CSVEGATRDTQYF,TGCAGCGTTGAAGGGGCAACACGAGATACGCAGTATTTT
.,TRBJ2-1,TRBV2,.,CASSDGGPWFF,TGTGCCAGCAGTGACGGAGGGCCCTGGTTCTTC
.,TRBJ2-3,TRBV5-4,.,CASSSGASEVSDTQYF,TGTGCCAGCAGCTCCGGGGCTAGCGAAGTATCAGATACGCAGTATTTT
TRBD1,TRBJ2-1,TRBV29-1,.,CSVEVTQGANNEQFF,TGCAGCGTTGAAGTAACCCAGGGGGCGAACAATGAGCAGTTCTTC
.,TRBJ2-7,TRBV5-1,.,CASSLKGGSFEQYF,TGCGCCAGCAGCTTGAAGGGGGGGTCTTTCGAGCAGTACTTC
TRBD2,TRBJ2-1,TRBV14,.,CASSPSTSGRALEQFF,TGTGCCAGCAGCCCAAGTACCAGCGGGAGGGCCTTGGAGCAGTTCTTC
.,TRBJ2-7,TRBV6-5,.,CASSYSSGLSYEQYF,TGTGCCAGCAGTTACTCGTCCGGACTCTCCTACGAGCAGTACTTC
.,TRBJ1-5,TRBV2,.,CASSEILLNQPQHF,TGTGCCAGCAGTGAAATCTTGCTCAATCAGCCCCAGCATTTT
.,TRBJ1-1,TRBV11-1,.,CASSLGRNTEAFF,TGTGCCAGCAGCTTAGGAAGGAACACTGAAGCTTTCTTT
.,TRBJ2-5,TRBV2,.,CASTGGSGETQYF,TGTGCCAGCACTGGTGGTAGCGGAGAGACCCAGTACTTC
TRBD1,TRBJ2-1,TRBV9,.,CASSATGTGTYNEQFF,TGTGCCAGCAGCGCCACCGGGACAGGGACCTACAATGAGCAGTTCTTC
TRBD1,TRBJ1-1,TRBV19,.,CASSQGAGTEAFF,TGTGCCAGTAGCCAGGGGGCAGGAACTGAAGCTTTCTTT
.,TRBJ2-7,TRBV4-1,few,CASSQDRASSYEQYF,TGCGCCAGCAGCCAAGATAGAGCGAGCTCCTACGAGCAGTACTTC
.,TRBJ1-2,TRBV30,.,CAWQSQGLVDGYTF,TGTGCCTGGCAATCACAGGGTCTGGTGGATGGCTACACCTTC
TRBD1,TRBJ2-2,TRBV30,.,CAWSVRDRDTGELFF,TGTGCCTGGAGTGTAAGGGACAGGGACACCGGGGAGCTGTTTTTT
.,TRBJ2-7,TRBV7-2,.,CASSLTGEGYANF,TGTGCCAGCAGCCTCACAGGGGAGGGATACGCCAACTTC
TRBD1,TRBJ2-2,TRBV5-1,.,CASSRTGVTTGELFF,TGCGCCAGCAGTCGGACAGGGGTCACCACCGGGGAGCTGTTTTTT
TRBD2,TRBJ2-5,TRBV27,few,CASRFSTSGRETQYF,TGTGCCAGCAGATTCTCGACTAGCGGGAGAGAGACCCAGTACTTC
.,TRBJ2-7,TRBV6-1,.,CASSRDFKSSYEQYF,TGTGCCAGCAGCCGGGACTTCAAGAGCTCCTACGAGCAGTACTTC
.,TRBJ1-1,TRBV7-9,.,CASSPQGRETEAFF,TGTGCCAGCAGCCCGCAGGGTCGTGAAACTGAAGCTTTCTTT
.,TRBJ1-1,TRBV5-1,.,CASRPQGQNTEAFF,TGCGCCAGCAGACCCCAGGGACAGAACACTGAAGCTTTCTTT
.,TRBJ1-2,TRBV6-6,once,CASRVLYGYTF,TGTGCCAGCAGGGTCCTCTATGGCTACACCTTC
TRBD2,TRBJ2-4,TRBV28,.,CASSLGHAGDIQYF,TGTGCCAGCAGTTTAGGACACGCGGGGGACATTCAGTACTTC
.,TRBJ2-7,TRBV9,.,CASSPDSRQPGEQYF,TGTGCCAGCAGCCCCGACTCTAGACAGCCTGGAGAGCAGTACTTC
.,TRBJ2-7,TRBV7-2,few,CASSFEDYEQYF,TGTGCCAGCAGCTTTGAGGACTACGAGCAGTACTTC
.,TRBJ2-3,TRBV6-6,.,CASAPQADTQYF,TGTGCCAGCGCCCCCCAGGCAGATACGCAGTATTTT
TRBD2,TRBJ2-1,TRBV11-1,.,CASSLSLADSYNEQFF,TGTGCCAGCAGCTTGTCCCTAGCGGACTCCTACAATGAGCAGTTCTTC
.,TRBJ2-6,TRBV19,.,CASRTMGSYVLTF,TGTGCCAGTAGGACTATGGGCAGTTATGTCCTGACTTTC
.,TRBJ2-3,TRBV2,.,CASSEIDTQYF,TGTGCCAGCAGTGAGATAGATACGCAGTATTTT
TRBD2,TRBJ2-5,TRBV28,.,CASQNAGGGETQYF,TGTGCCAGTCAGAATGCCGGGGGAGGGGAGACCCAGTACTTC
.,TRBJ1-1,TRBV2,.,CASSGDMNTEAFF,TGTGCCAGCAGTGGGGATATGAACACTGAAGCTTTCTTT
TRBD1,TRBJ1-2,TRBV7-8,.,CASSRTGENGYTF,TGTGCCAGCAGTCGGACAGGAGAAAATGGCTACACCTTC
.,TRBJ2-1,TRBV7-2,.,CASSRDHTYNEQFF,TGTGCCAGCAGCCGGGACCACACGTACAATGAGCAGTTCTTC
TRBD1,TRBJ1-1,TRBV10-1,.,CASSAETGGEKTEAFF,TGCGCCAGCAGTGCCGAAACAGGGGGCGAGAAAACTGAAGCTTTCTTT
.,TRBJ2-5,TRBV2,.,CASRDGGGQETQYF,TGTGCCAGCAGGGATGGGGGTGGACAAGAGACCCAGTACTTC